Sequencing of this T cell receptor (beta chain) was carried out in a study of blood T cell repertoires in COVID-19. The overall study: PBMCs, B-cell-depleted T cells, or T cells provided the cDNA or gDNA that made up the material.

Profiling relied on immunoSEQ multiplex PCR, and the TCRdb table lists in-frame clones only, not all of them. The table has 40,000 or so clones, 80% to 90% seen once. Germline CDR1 reads KGHDR; CDR2 reads SFDVKD. V lost 2 bases and J 4 bases, leaving 13 bases between the germline ends. The CDR3 totals 16 residues. This clone was counted once. The source of this sequence is a young man with active or convalescent COVID-19. V gene TRBV24-1 combines with J gene TRBJ2-2; a weak D match, TRBD1 (5 bases). The sample taken for sequencing was peripheral blood. The CDR3 coding sequence is TGTGCCACCAGTGATTCCGCGACAGCAAGCACCGGGGAGCTGTTTTTT. Translating it yields CATSDSATASTGELFF.